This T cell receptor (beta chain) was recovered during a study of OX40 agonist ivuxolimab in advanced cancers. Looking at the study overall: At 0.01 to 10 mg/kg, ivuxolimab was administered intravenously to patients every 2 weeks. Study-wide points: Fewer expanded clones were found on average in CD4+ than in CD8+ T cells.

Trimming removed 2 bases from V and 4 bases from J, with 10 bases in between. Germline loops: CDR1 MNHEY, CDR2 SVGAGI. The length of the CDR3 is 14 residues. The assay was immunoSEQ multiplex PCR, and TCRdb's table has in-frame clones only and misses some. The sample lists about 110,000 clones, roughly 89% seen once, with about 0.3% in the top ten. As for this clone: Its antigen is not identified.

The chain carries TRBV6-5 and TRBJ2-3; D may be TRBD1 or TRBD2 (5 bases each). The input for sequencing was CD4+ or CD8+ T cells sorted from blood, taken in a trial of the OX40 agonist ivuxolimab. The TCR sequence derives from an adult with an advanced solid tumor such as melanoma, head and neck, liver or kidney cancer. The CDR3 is CASSYGRGADTQYF. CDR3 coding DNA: TGTGCCAGCAGTTACGGAAGGGGAGCAGATACGCAGTATTTT.